This T cell receptor beta chain is from a study of beta chain features in type 1 diabetes. Study-level findings and limits: The naive, central memory and Treg TCRB repertoires of patients appeared to be more similar to one another than those of healthy donors.

Investigators reverse transcribed all isolated RNA, so they sequenced expressed TCRB transcripts. Produced via immunoSEQ multiplex PCR; TCRdb's table is partial and in-frame only. The data contain over 500,000 clones, about 14% of them seen just once; the ten biggest clones take up around 0.1%. This clone turned up a few times. Antigen unknown. This clonotype was sampled from a man aged 18 to 29 in good health. The source material was naive CD4+ T cells from blood.

The CDR3 coding sequence is TGTGCCAGCAGTTCTCCGGGACTGGGTATGAAGCAGTACTTC. Translation: CASSSPGLGMKQYF. The chain is built from TRBV28 and TRBJ2-7, with D possibly TRBD2 on 6 matching bases. Germline assignment: CDR1 MDHEN and CDR2 SYDVKM. Trimming stripped 4 bases from V and 8 bases from J, with 18 bases between. The CDR3 consists of 14 residues.